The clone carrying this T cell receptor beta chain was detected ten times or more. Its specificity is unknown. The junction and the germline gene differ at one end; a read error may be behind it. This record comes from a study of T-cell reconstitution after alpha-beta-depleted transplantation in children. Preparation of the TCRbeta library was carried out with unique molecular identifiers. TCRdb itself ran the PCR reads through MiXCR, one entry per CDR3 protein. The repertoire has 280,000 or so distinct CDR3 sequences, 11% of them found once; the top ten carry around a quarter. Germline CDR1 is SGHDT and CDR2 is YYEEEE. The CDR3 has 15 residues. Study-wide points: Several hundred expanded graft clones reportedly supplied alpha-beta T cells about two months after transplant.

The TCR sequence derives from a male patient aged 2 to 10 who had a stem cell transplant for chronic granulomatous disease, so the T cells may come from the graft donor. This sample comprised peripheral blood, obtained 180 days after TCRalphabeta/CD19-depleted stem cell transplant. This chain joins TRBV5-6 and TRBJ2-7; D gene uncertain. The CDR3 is CASRLGPGNSYEQYF. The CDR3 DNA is TGTGCCAGCAGATTGGGCCCGGGTAACTCCTACGAGCAGTACTTC.